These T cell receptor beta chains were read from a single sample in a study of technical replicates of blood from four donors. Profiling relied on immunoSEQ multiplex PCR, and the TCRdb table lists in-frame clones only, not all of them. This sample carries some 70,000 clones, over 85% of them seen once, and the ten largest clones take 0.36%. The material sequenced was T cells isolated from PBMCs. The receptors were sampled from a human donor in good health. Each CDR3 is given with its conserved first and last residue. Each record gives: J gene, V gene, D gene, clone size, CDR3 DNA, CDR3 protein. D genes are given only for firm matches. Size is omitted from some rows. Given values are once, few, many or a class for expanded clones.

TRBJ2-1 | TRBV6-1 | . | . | TGTGCCAGCTGCGGGACCGCAAACAAGCAGTTCTTC | CASCGTANKQFF
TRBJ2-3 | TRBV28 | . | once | TGTGCCAGCAGTCCGAGTATCGCAGATACGCAGTATTTT | CASSPSIADTQYF
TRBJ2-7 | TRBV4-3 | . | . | TGCGCCAGCAGCCAAGTACAGGAAGCCTACGAGCAGTACTTC | CASSQVQEAYEQYF
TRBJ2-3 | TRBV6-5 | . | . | TGTGCCAGCAGTTACGGCGGCAGGGGCACAGATACGCAGTATTTT | CASSYGGRGTDTQYF
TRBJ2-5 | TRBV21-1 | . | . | TGTGCCAGCAGGAGAGAGACCCAGTACTTC | CASRRETQYF
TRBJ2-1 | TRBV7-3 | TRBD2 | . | TGTGCCAGCAGCTTAGGTTTGGTGGGAGGGGTCGATGAGCAGTTCTTC | CASSLGLVGGVDEQFF
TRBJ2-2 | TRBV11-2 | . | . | TGTGCCAGCAGCTTACTCGGGACTTCAGCGGAGCTGTTTTTT | CASSLLGTSAELFF
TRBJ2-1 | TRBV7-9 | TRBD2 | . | TGTGCCAGCGAATCAGGGCTAGCGGGCAATGAGCAGTTCTTC | CASESGLAGNEQFF
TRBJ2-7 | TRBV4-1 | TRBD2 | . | TGCGCCAGCAGCCAAGCGGGGGGTGCCCCCTACGAGCAGTACTTC | CASSQAGGAPYEQYF
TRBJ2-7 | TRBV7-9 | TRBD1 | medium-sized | TGTGCCAGCAGGGGACAGGGAGGAACCTACGAGCAGTACTTC | CASRGQGGTYEQYF
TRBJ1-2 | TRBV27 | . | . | TGTGCCAGCAGTCCCCCGACAGGTTATGGCTACACCTTC | CASSPPTGYGYTF
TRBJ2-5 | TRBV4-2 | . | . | TGTGCCAGCAGCCAAGTTGGCGGTCAAGAGACCCAGTACTTC | CASSQVGGQETQYF
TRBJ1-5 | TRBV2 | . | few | TGTGCCAGCTCGGGGAATCAGCCCCAGCATTTT | CASSGNQPQHF
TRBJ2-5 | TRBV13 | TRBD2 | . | TGTGCCAGCAGCTTATTATTGGGACTAGCGGGAGAGGAGACCCAGTACTTC | CASSLLLGLAGEETQYF